The 9 T cell receptor beta chains listed next were all sequenced from one sample in a study of T cells in Graves' hyperthyroidism and ophthalmopathy. From RNA transcripts, TCR beta CDR3 regions were amplified. First-round RT-PCR with HTBI primers amplified the TCR CDR3 region. TCRdb independently ran MiXCR on the multiplex PCR reads; one entry per CDR3 protein. The table records approximately 600,000 distinct CDR3 sequences, around 16% of them present only once. Specimen: blood. Source of these receptors: a woman aged 25 to 39 with Graves' hyperthyroidism.

This clonotype has only a few counts. Given a much more abundant clone one base away, this may be a read error. The V call is TRBV20-1, the J call TRBJ2-7, with D tentatively TRBD2 (6 bases). Germline CDR1 DFQATT, CDR2 SNEGSKA (reference sequence). The CDR3 has 11 amino acids. The V end lost 5 bases, the J end lost 6 bases, and 11 bases lay between the germline ends. The CDR3 nucleotides read TGCAGTGCTGGGGCGGGGTGCGAGCAGTACTTC. Its translation: CSAGAGCEQYF.

This rearrangement joins TRBV10-3 to TRBJ2-1; TRBD2 matches 7 bases. Per the germline V gene, CDR1 is ENHRY and CDR2 is SYGVKD. The length of the CDR3 is 14 residues. J lost 10 bases, V lost 10 bases, and 16 bases had no gene match. CDR3 loop: CATKHRAGDGEQFF. Here the CDR3 DNA reads TGTGCCACGAAGCACCGGGCGGGAGACGGGGAGCAGTTCTTC.

This chain joins TRBV30 and TRBJ1-6; 7 bases map to TRBD1. Germline V gives CDR1 GTSNPN, CDR2 SVGIG (reference sequence). With 3 bases clipped from V and 10 bases from J, the junction kept 6 bases outside the gene matches. The CDR3 sequence is 13 residues long. This CDR3 reads CAWRNVQGSPLHF. The CDR3 coding sequence is TGTGCCTGGAGGAATGTACAGGGGTCACCCCTCCACTTT.

The CDR3 spells CASSSPWDRSSYEQYF. The CDR3 nucleotides read TGTGCCAGCAGTTCGCCCTGGGACCGATCCTCCTACGAGCAGTACTTC. The chain has TRBV11-3 and TRBJ2-7, with D perhaps TRBD1 or TRBD2 (5 bases each). The CDR3 runs 16 residues. Germline V gene data show CDR1 as SGHNT and CDR2 as YENEEA. The V gene lost 6 bases and the J gene lost 0 bases, with 18 bases spanning the gap.

The table lists this clonotype with many counts. The V call is TRBV3-1, the J call TRBJ2-7; 14 nucleotides match TRBD2. With 4 bases clipped from V and 9 bases from J, the junction kept 2 bases outside the gene matches. CDR3 length: 13 amino acids. CDR1 is LGHDT, CDR2 YNNKEL, per germline (reference sequence). The CDR3 is CASSRGLAGGQYF. As DNA, the CDR3 is TGTGCCAGCAGCCGCGGACTAGCGGGAGGGCAGTACTTC.

The table lists this clonotype with many counts. The chain carries TRBV5-1 and TRBJ2-7, with TRBD1 matching over 9 bases. Trimming removed 1 base from V and 2 bases from J; junction bases left unmatched: 7. CDR3 size: 16 residues. Per germline, CDR1 SGHRS and CDR2 YFSETQ. The CDR3 DNA reads as TGCGCCAGCAGCTTGCACCCCTGGACAGGGGCCTACGAGCAGTACTTC. Translated: CASSLHPWTGAYEQYF.

This clonotype was detected many times. The J gene is TRBJ2-7, the V gene TRBV12-3 or TRBV12-4, with D tentatively TRBD1 (6 bases). The CDR3 runs to 13 residues. V lost 11 bases and J lost 3, with 17 bases in between. The CDR3 DNA reads TGTGCCTCAGGAAACAGGGTTAACTACGAGCAGTACTTC. Encoded protein: CASGNRVNYEQYF.

This clonotype was counted at least ten times. The chain joins TRBV11-2 to TRBJ1-5, with D possibly being TRBD1 (5 bases). Trimming took off 5 bases at V and 6 bases at J, with 14 bases between the two ends. CDR3 size: 14 residues. The germline V gene encodes CDR1 SGHAT and CDR2 FQNNGV. This CDR3 reads CASSLSPGGQPQHF. CDR3 sequence (DNA): TGTGCCAGCAGCCTCTCTCCTGGGGGTCAGCCCCAGCATTTT.

This clonotype was observed a few times. The V call is TRBV5-1, the J call TRBJ2-5, with D possibly TRBD2 on 6 matching bases. This CDR3 is 16 amino acids long. Trimming pared 0 bases from V and 0 bases from J, leaving 12 bases between. Germline V lookup: CDR1 SGHRS, CDR2 YFSETQ. This CDR3 reads CASSLGAGSYQETQYF. CDR3 coding DNA: TGCGCCAGCAGCTTGGGTGCGGGATCGTACCAAGAGACCCAGTACTTC.